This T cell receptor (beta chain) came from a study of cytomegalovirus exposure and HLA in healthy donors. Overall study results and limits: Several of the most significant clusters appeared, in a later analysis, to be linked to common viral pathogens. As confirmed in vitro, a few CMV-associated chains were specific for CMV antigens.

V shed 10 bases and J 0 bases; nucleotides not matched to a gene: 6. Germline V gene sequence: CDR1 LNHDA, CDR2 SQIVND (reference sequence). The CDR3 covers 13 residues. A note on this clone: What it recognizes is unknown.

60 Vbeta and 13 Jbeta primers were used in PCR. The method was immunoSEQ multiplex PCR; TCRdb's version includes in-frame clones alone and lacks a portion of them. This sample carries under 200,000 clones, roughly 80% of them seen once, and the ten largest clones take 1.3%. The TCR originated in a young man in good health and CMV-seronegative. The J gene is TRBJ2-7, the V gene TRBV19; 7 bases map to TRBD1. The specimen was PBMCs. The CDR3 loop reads CAIPDRSSYEQYF. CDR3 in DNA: TGTGCCATCCCGGACAGGAGCTCCTACGAGCAGTACTTC.